The rows below give T cell receptor beta chains drawn from one sample of a study of T-cell memory formation after mild COVID-19. TCRdb analysed the 5' RACE reads with MiXCR anew, one entry per CDR3 protein. The sample includes about 110,000 distinct CDR3 sequences, about a sixth of them seen just once. The sample taken for sequencing was PBMCs or a T cell subset sorted from them (not recorded which). All receptors come from an adult woman who had mild COVID-19 (a few samples of this study predate the infection). Cell type and time point are not known. Both conserved end residues are part of each CDR3. Fields, in order: D gene, clone size, V gene, J gene, CDR3 DNA, CDR3 protein. A D gene is named only where the DNA matches it firmly. Not all rows give a size; the values are once, few, many and, for expanded clones, a class.

D: NA; size: NA; V: TRBV24-1; J: TRBJ2-3; DNA: TGTGCCACCAGTGTCGTGGGCACAGATACGCAGTATTTT; CDR3: CATSVVGTDTQYF
D: NA; size: few; V: TRBV7-9; J: TRBJ2-7; DNA: TGTGCCAGCAGCTTACCCGGGAGTCTCGAGCAGTACTTC; CDR3: CASSLPGSLEQYF
D: NA; size: NA; V: TRBV18; J: TRBJ2-7; DNA: TGTGCCAGCTCAAGTCCTTTTTTAGGGCACGAGCAGTACTTC; CDR3: CASSSPFLGHEQYF
D: NA; size: few; V: TRBV29-1; J: TRBJ2-7; DNA: TGCAGCGTTGTGGGGCGGCCTGCCTACGAGCAGTACTTC; CDR3: CSVVGRPAYEQYF
D: NA; size: few; V: TRBV4-2; J: TRBJ1-1; DNA: TGTGCCAGCAGCCAGGGCCAGAACACTGAAGCTTTCTTT; CDR3: CASSQGQNTEAFF
D: NA; size: NA; V: TRBV12-3/TRBV12-4; J: TRBJ2-3; DNA: TGTGCCAGCACCTCTGGGGGGCACACAGATACGCAGTATTTT; CDR3: CASTSGGHTDTQYF
D: TRBD1; size: NA; V: TRBV6-5; J: TRBJ1-1; DNA: TGTGCCAGCAGTTACTCGGGACAGGGGGCTGACACTGAAGCTTTCTTT; CDR3: CASSYSGQGADTEAFF
D: TRBD1; size: NA; V: TRBV29-1; J: TRBJ1-1; DNA: TGCAGCGGCAAGACAGGGGGCGGTTGGGCTGAAGCTTTCTTT; CDR3: CSGKTGGGWAEAFF
D: NA; size: NA; V: TRBV7-6; J: TRBJ2-7; DNA: TGTGCCAGCAGCTTAAGTGGGGACTACGAGCAGTACTTC; CDR3: CASSLSGDYEQYF
D: NA; size: NA; V: TRBV7-9; J: TRBJ2-7; DNA: TGTGCCAGCAGCCAGGGGGGCCCAGCCTACGAGCAGTACTTC; CDR3: CASSQGGPAYEQYF
D: NA; size: many; V: TRBV4-1; J: TRBJ2-2; DNA: TGCGCCAGCAGCCAAATAAATCTCCGAAGCGCGAACACCGGGGAGCTGTTTTTT; CDR3: CASSQINLRSANTGELFF